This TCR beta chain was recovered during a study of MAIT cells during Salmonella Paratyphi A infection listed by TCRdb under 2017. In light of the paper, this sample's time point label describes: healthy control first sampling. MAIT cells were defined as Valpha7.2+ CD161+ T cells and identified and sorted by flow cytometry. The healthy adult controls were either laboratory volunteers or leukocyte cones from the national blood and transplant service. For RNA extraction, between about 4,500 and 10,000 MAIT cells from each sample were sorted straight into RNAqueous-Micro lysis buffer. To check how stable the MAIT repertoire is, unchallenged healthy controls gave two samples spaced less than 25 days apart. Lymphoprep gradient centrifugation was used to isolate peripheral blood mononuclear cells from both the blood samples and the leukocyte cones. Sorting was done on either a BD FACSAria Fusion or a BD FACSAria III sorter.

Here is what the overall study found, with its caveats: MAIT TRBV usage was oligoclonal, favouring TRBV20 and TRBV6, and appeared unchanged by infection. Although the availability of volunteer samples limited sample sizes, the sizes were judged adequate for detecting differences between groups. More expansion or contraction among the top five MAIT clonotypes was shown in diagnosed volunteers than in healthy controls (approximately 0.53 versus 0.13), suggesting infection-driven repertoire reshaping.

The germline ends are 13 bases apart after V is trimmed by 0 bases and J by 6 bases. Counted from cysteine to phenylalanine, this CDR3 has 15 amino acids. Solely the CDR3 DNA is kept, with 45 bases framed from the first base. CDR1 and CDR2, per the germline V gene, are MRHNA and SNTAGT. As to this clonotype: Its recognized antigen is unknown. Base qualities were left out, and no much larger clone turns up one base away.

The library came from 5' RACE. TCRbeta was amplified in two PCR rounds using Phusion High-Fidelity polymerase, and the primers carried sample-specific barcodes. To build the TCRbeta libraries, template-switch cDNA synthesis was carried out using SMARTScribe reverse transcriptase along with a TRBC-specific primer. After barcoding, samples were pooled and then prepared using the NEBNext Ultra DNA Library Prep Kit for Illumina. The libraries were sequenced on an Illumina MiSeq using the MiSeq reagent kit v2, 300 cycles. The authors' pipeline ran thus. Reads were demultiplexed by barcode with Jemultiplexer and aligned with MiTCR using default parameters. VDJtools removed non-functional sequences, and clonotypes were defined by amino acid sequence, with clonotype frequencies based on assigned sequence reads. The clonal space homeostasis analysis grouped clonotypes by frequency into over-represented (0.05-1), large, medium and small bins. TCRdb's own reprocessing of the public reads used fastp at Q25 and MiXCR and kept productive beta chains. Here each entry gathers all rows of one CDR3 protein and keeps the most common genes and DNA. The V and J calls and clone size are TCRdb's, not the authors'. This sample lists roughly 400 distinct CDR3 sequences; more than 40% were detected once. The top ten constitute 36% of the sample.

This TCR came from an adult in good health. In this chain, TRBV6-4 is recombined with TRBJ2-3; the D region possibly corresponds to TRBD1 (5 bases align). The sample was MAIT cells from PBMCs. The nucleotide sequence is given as TGTGCCAGCAGTGACTCGGGTGGGGCGATGGATACGCAGTATTTT. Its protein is CASSDSGGAMDTQYF.